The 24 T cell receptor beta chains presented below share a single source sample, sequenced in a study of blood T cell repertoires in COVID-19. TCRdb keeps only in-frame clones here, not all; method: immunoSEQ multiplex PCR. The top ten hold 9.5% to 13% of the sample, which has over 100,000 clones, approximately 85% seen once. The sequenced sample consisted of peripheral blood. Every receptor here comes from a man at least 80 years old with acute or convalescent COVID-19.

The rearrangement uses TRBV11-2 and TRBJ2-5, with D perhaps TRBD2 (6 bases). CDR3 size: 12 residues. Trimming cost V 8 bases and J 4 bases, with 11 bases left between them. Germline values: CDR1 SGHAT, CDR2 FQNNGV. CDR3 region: CASSGVGETQYF. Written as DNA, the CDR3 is TGTGCCAGCTCGGGGGTAGGAGAGACCCAGTACTTC.

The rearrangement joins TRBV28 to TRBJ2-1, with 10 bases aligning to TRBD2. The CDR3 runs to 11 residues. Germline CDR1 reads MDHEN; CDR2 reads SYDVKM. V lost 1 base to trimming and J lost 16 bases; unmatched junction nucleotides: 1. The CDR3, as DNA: TGTGCCAGCAGTTTATCTAGCGGGAGTTTCTTC. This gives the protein CASSLSSGSFF.

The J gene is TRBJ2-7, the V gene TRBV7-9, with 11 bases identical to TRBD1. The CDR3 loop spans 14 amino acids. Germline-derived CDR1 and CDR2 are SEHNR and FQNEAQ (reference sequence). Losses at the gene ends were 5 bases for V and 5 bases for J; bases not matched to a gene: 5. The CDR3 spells CASSADRGLDEQYF. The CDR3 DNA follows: TGTGCCAGCAGCGCGGACAGGGGGCTTGACGAGCAGTACTTC. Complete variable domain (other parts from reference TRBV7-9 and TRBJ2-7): DTGVSQNPRHKITKRGQNVTFRCDPISEHNRLYWYRQTLGQGPEFLTYFQNEAQLEKSRLLSDRFSAERPKGSFSTLEIQRTEQGDSAMYLCASSADRGLDEQYFGPGTRLTVT.

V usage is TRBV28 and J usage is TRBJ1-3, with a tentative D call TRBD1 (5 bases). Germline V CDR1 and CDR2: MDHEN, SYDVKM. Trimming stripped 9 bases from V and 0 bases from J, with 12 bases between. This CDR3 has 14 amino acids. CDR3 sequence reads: CASSRASSGNTIYF. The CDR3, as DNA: TGTGCCAGTTCCAGGGCCTCCTCTGGAAACACCATATATTTT. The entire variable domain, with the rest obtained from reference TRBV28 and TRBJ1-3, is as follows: DVKVTQSSRYLVKRTGEKVFLECVQDMDHENMFWYRQDPGLGLRLIYFSYDVKMKEKGDIPEGYSVSREKKERFSLILESASTNQTSMYLCASSRASSGNTIYFGEGSWLTVV.

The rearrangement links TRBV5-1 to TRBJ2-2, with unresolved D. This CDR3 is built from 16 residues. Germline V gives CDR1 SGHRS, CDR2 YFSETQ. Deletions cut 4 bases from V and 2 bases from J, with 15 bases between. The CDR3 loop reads CASSGQANQNTGELFF. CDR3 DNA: TGCGCCAGCAGCGGTCAGGCCAACCAAAACACCGGGGAGCTGTTTTTT.

The DNA of the CDR3 is TGTGCCAGCAGTTATCGGACTAGAGACAATGAGCAGTTCTTC. It is translated as CASSYRTRDNEQFF. The rearrangement links TRBV6-5 to TRBJ2-1, with 7 bases fitting TRBD2. CDR1 is MNHEY and CDR2 is SVGAGI in the germline V gene. There are 14 residues in the CDR3. Germline trimming cut 3 bases from V and 5 bases from J; bases unmatched to any gene: 4.

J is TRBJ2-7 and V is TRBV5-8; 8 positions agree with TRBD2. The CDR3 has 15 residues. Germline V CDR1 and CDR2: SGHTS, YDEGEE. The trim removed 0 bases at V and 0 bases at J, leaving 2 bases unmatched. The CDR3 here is CASSLGGTSSYEQYF. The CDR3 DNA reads TGTGCCAGCAGCTTGGGGGGGACTAGCTCCTACGAGCAGTACTTC.

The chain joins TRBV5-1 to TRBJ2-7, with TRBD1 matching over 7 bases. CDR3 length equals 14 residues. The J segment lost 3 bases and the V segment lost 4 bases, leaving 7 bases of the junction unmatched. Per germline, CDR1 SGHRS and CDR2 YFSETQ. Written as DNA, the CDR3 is TGCGCCAGCAGCCAGGACAGGTCGGACTACGAGCAGTACTTC. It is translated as CASSQDRSDYEQYF.

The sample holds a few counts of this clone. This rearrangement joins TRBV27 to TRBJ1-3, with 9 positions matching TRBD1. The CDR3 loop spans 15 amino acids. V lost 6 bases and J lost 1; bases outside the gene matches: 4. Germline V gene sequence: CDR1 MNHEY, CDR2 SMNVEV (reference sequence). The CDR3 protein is CASREDRGSGNTIYF. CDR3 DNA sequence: TGTGCCAGCAGGGAGGACAGGGGTTCTGGAAACACCATATATTTT.

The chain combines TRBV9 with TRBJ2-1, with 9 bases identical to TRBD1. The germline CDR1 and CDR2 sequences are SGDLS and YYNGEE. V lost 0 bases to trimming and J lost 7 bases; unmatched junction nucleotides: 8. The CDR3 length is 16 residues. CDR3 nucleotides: TGTGCCAGCAGCGTAGCCCGACCGGGACAGGGAAATGAGCAGTTCTTC. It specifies CASSVARPGQGNEQFF.

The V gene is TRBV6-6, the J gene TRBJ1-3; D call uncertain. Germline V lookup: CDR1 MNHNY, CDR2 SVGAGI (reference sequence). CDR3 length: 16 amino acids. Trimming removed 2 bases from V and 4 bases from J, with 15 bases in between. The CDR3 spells CASSYEAGRSGNTIYF. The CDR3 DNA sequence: TGTGCCAGCAGTTACGAAGCGGGGAGATCCGGAAACACCATATATTTT.

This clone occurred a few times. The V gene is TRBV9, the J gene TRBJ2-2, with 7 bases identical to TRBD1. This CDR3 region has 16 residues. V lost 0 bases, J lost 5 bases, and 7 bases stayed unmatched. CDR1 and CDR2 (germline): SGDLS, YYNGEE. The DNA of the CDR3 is TGTGCCAGCAGCGTAGGGTGGGACAGCGTGACCGGGGAGCTGTTTTTT. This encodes CASSVGWDSVTGELFF.

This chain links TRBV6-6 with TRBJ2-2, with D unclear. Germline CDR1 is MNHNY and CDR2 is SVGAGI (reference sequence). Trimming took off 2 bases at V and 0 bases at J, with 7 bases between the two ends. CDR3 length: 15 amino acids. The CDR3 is CASSYGSANTGELFF. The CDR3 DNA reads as TGTGCCAGCAGTTACGGCAGCGCGAACACCGGGGAGCTGTTTTTT.

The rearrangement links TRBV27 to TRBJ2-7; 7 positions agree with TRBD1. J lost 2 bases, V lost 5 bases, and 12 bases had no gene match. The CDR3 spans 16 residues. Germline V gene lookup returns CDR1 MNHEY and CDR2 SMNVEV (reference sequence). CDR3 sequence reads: CASSTSNRGRPYEQYF. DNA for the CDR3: TGTGCCAGCAGTACCTCCAACAGGGGTCGACCCTACGAGCAGTACTTC.

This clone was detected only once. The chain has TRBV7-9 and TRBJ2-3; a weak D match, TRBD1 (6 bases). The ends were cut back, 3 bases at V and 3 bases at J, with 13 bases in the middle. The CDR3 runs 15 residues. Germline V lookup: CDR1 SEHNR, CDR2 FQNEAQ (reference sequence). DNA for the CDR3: TGTGCCAGCAGCTTTGAAGGACAGAAGACAGATACGCAGTATTTT. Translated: CASSFEGQKTDTQYF. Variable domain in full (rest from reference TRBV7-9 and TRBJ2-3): DTGVSQNPRHKITKRGQNVTFRCDPISEHNRLYWYRQTLGQGPEFLTYFQNEAQLEKSRLLSDRFSAERPKGSFSTLEIQRTEQGDSAMYLCASSFEGQKTDTQYFGPGTRLTVL.

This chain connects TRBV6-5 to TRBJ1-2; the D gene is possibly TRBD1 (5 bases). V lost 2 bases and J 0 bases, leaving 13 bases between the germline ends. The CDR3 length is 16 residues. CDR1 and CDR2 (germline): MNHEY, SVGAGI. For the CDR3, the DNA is TGTGCCAGCAGTTACAGGGGCCTTCTCTCTAACTATGGCTACACCTTC. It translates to CASSYRGLLSNYGYTF.

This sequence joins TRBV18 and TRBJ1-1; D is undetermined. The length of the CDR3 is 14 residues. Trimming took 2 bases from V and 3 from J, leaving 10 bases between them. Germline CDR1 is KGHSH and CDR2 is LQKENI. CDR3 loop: CASSPSVGDTEAFF. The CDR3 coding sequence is TGTGCCAGCTCACCATCCGTTGGAGACACTGAAGCTTTCTTT. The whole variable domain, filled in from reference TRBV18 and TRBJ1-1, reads NAGVMQNPRHLVRRRGQEARLRCSPMKGHSHVYWYRQLPEEGLKFMVYLQKENIIDESGMPKERFSAEFPKEGPSILRIQQVVRGDSAAYFCASSPSVGDTEAFFGQGTRLTVV.

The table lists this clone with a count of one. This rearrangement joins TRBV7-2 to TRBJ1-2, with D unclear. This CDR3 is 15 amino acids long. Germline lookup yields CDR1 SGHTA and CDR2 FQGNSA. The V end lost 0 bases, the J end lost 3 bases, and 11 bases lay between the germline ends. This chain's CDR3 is CASSLALGSYYGYTF. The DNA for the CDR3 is TGTGCCAGCAGCTTAGCGCTCGGTAGCTACTATGGCTACACCTTC.

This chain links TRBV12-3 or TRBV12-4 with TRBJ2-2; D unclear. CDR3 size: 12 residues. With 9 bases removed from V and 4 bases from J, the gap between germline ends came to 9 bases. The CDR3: CASRLSTGELFF. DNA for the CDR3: TGTGCCAGTAGATTGAGCACCGGGGAGCTGTTTTTT.

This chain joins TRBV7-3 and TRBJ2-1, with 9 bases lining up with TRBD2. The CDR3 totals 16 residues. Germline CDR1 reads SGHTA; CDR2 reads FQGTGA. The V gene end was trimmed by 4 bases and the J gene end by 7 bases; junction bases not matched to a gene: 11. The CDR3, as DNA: TGTGCCAGCAGCTCCGAGGGAGCGGGAGGTAGAAATGAGCAGTTCTTC. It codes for CASSSEGAGGRNEQFF.

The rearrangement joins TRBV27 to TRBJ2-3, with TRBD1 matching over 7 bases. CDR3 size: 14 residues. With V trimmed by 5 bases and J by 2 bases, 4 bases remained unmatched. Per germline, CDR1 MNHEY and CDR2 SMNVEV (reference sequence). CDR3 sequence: CASSPDRSTDTQYF. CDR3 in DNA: TGTGCCAGCAGTCCGGACAGGTCCACAGATACGCAGTATTTT.

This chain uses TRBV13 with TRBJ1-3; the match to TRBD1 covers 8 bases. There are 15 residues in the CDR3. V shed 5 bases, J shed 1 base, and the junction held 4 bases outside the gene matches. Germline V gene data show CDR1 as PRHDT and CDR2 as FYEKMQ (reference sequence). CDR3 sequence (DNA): TGTGCCAGCAGCCAGGGACAGGAGTCTGGAAACACCATATATTTT. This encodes CASSQGQESGNTIYF.

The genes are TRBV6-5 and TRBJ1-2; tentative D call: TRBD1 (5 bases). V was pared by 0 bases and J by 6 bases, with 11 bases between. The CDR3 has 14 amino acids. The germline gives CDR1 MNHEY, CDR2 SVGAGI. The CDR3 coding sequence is TGTGCCAGCAGTTACTCGGCGGGGGGGAATGGCTACACCTTC. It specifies CASSYSAGGNGYTF.

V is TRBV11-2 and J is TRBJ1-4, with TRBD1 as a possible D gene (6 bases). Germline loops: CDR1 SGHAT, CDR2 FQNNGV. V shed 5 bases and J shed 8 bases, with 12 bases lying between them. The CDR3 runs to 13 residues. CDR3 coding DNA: TGTGCCAGCAGCGGGGGGGCTTGGGAAAAACTGTTTTTT. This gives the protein CASSGGAWEKLFF.